The rows below give T cell receptor beta chains drawn from one sample of a study of PD-1 blockade in classical Hodgkin lymphoma. TCRdb's table, derived via immunoSEQ multiplex PCR, lists solely in-frame clones and lacks some. The sample lists roughly 19,000 clones; about 85% were seen once. Source: CD8+ T cells from blood, taken before the fourth cycle of nivolumab. The receptor set was obtained from a human donor with classical Hodgkin lymphoma. Both conserved end residues are trimmed from each CDR3.

TRBV6-5 | ASSYGASSYEQY
TRBV5-1 | ASSLVPYNEQF
TRBV4-1 | ASSLVTGANQPQH
TRBV7-7 | ASSLDEGSWQY
TRBV19 | ASSLSGTGDYGYT
TRBV19 | ASSIEVMNEQY
TRBV7-9 | ASSSTGGGGNTIY
TRBV27 | ASSMGQNTGELF
TRBV2 | ASSDKDNEQF
TRBV27 | ASSPVRGRGNEQF
TRBV2 | ASSERVAGSPPSTDTQY
TRBV10-1 | ASSDELGTTYEQY
TRBV25-1 | ASSVPGETQY
TRBV6-5 | ASSGSGSQETQY
TRBV11-3 | ARRVAVNEKLF
TRBV28 | ASSFPLAGQETQY
TRBV6-6 | ASSYSSGNTIY
TRBV7-9 | ASSLPGDSRVGYT
TRBV7-3 | ASSSNRGTYLNYGYT
TRBV9 | ASSVEGASYNEQF
TRBV11-2 | ASSRRWDRGREEQY
TRBV30 | ATTAAGELF
TRBV10-3 | AISDAIYEQY
TRBV7-9 | ASSSPTSGSQETQY
TRBV27 | ASSSGGATYGYT
TRBV28 | ASSWDVHTQY
TRBV29-1 | SVEERGSYISYNEQF
TRBV6-5 | ASTWAAASYNEQF